A single sample is the source of the 12 T cell receptor beta chains below, sequenced in a study of T cells in Graves' hyperthyroidism and ophthalmopathy. The TCR beta CDR3 regions underwent amplification using RNA transcripts as the source. In the first-round RT-PCR of the TCR CDR3, the HTBI primer set was used. TCRdb reanalysed the multiplex PCR reads using MiXCR and keeps one entry per CDR3 protein. The repertoire consists of 600,000 to 850,000 distinct CDR3 sequences, with 15% to 20% occurring once and the leading ten covering around 17%. Sequencing input: blood. The receptors originated from a woman between 50 and 59 years old with Graves' hyperthyroidism that later progressed to Graves' ophthalmopathy.

This clonotype showed up many times. The V call is TRBV20-1, the J call TRBJ2-7, with D tentatively TRBD1 or TRBD2 (5 bases each). Trimming pared 5 bases from V and 5 bases from J, leaving 16 bases between. CDR1 is DFQATT and CDR2 is SNEGSKA in the germline V gene (reference sequence). The CDR3 is 13 residues long. CDR3 protein: CSASGEGRDEQYF. The CDR3 bases are TGCAGTGCTTCTGGAGAGGGACGCGACGAGCAGTACTTC.

This clonotype was observed a handful of times. The chain joins TRBV7-8 to TRBJ2-7, with D perhaps matching TRBD2 (7 bases). The germline V gene encodes CDR1 SGHVS and CDR2 FQNEAQ. This CDR3 comprises 17 residues. The V end lost 0 bases, the J end lost 0 bases, and 15 bases lay between the germline ends. CDR3: CASSLAGGTISSYEQYF. The CDR3 DNA reads TGTGCCAGCAGCTTAGCGGGGGGGACAATTAGCTCCTACGAGCAGTACTTC.

This clonotype has only a few counts. The chain employs TRBV2 and TRBJ1-4; TRBD1 matches at 8 bases. V shed 3 bases, J shed 7 bases, and the junction held 1 base outside the gene matches. Germline V gene data show CDR1 as SNHLY and CDR2 as FYNNEI. The CDR3 runs 13 residues. CDR3 nucleotides: TGTGCCAGCAGTGAGGACAGGGCTGAAAAACTGTTTTTT. Protein sequence: CASSEDRAEKLFF.

The sample holds a few counts of this clonotype. J is TRBJ1-5 and V is TRBV7-9; no reliable D call. The V and J ends lost 2 bases and 10 bases respectively, with 12 bases between them. The CDR3 length is 13 residues. The V gene's germline CDR1 is SEHNR and CDR2 FQNEAQ (reference sequence). The CDR3, as DNA: TGTGCCAGCAGCTTAAGTAGTCCGGCACCCCAGCATTTT. This encodes CASSLSSPAPQHF.

This clonotype turned up a few times. The rearrangement uses TRBV9 and TRBJ1-2; D remains ambiguous. Germline-derived CDR1 and CDR2 are SGDLS and YYNGEE. There are 14 residues in the CDR3. With 3 bases removed from V and 9 bases from J, the gap between germline ends came to 18 bases. This CDR3 reads CASSGYREVWRYTF. CDR3 nucleotide sequence: TGTGCCAGCAGCGGATACCGGGAGGTCTGGCGCTACACCTTC.

The chain combines TRBV7-9 with TRBJ1-5, with D uncertain. The CDR3 consists of 13 residues. V dropped 6 bases and J dropped 5 bases, with 11 bases sitting between them. Germline V CDR1 and CDR2: SEHNR, FQNEAQ (reference sequence). The CDR3 DNA is TGTGCCAGCAGTTTTTCTATGGATCAGCCCCAGCATTTT. Its translation is CASSFSMDQPQHF.

The CDR3 DNA reads TGTGCCAGCAGTCGGCTGAGGGTAGGAAACACTGAAGCTTTCTTT. It yields the protein CASSRLRVGNTEAFF. The chain uses TRBV12-3 or TRBV12-4 and TRBJ1-1; D gene uncertain. The CDR3 is 15 amino acids. V was pared by 5 bases and J by 2 bases, with 15 bases between.

This clonotype was observed a few times. The gene calls are TRBV6-1 and TRBJ1-5, with D unresolved. CDR3 length equals 15 residues. Deletions cut 4 bases from V and 5 bases from J, with 15 bases between. CDR1 and CDR2 from the germline V gene are MNHNS and SASEGT. CDR3 sequence: CASSGGGAGYQPQHF. CDR3 sequence (DNA): TGTGCCAGCAGTGGGGGAGGCGCCGGCTATCAGCCCCAGCATTTT.

This clonotype occurred many times. The chain has TRBV6-1 and TRBJ2-2; 12 bases agree with TRBD2. Germline-derived CDR1 and CDR2 are MNHNS and SASEGT. This CDR3 has 16 residues. The ends lost 7 bases at V and 5 bases at J; junction bases unmatched: 8. The CDR3 sequence: CASTRLAGEGTGELFF. The CDR3 nucleotides are TGTGCCAGCACCAGACTAGCGGGGGAAGGAACCGGGGAGCTGTTTTTT.

The genes are TRBV19 and TRBJ2-5, with D perhaps matching TRBD1 (6 bases). Trimming pared 4 bases from V and 2 bases from J, leaving 14 bases between. Germline V gene sequence: CDR1 LNHDA, CDR2 SQIVND (reference sequence). The CDR3 covers 15 residues. Written as DNA, the CDR3 is TGTGCCAGTAGTAAGGGACAAGCCGAACAAGAGACCCAGTACTTC. Translating gives CASSKGQAEQETQYF.

This clonotype was found many times. The J gene is TRBJ2-5, the V gene TRBV5-1; D tentatively reads TRBD1 or TRBD2 (6 bases each). The V end was cut by 4 bases, the J end by 1 base, with 14 bases between. The CDR3 has 15 amino acids. Germline CDR1 SGHRS, CDR2 YFSETQ. CDR3 nucleotides: TGCGCCAGCAGCGCGGGACATTGGCCCCAAGAGACCCAGTACTTC. Translated: CASSAGHWPQETQYF. Full variable domain (rest looked up from reference TRBV5-1 and TRBJ2-5): KAGVTQTPRYLIKTRGQQVTLSCSPISGHRSVSWYQQTPGQGLQFLFEYFSETQRNKGNFPGRFSGRQFSNSRSEMNVSTLELGDSALYLCASSAGHWPQETQYFGPGTRLLVL.

This clonotype appeared a few times. V and J are TRBV18 and TRBJ1-5; no reliable D call. The CDR3 spans 16 residues. The germline CDR1 and CDR2 sequences are KGHSH and LQKENI. Trimming removed 6 bases from V and 0 bases from J, with 15 bases in between. In DNA, the CDR3 is TGTGCCAGCTCTCACGTTGCAGTTTATAGCAATCAGCCCCAGCATTTT. This codes for CASSHVAVYSNQPQHF.